This TCR beta chain was observed in a study of molecular identifiers for immune sequencing clone quantification. Whole-study results and caveats: Clones of above 20 RNA copies carried over 98% of effector molecules; in naive cells they carried under 1%.

The sample holds one count of this clonotype. Its matching antigen is unknown. This sequence may be a read error, since a much larger clone differs from it by one base. Previously described methods and listed TCR primers produced bulk TCR libraries. One entry per CDR3 protein results from TCRdb running MiXCR on the PCR reads. The table has 65,000 to 70,000 distinct CDR3 sequences, 15% to 20% seen once; the top ten hold approximately 1.5%. The CDR3 runs to 11 residues. Per germline, CDR1 SGHDN and CDR2 FVKESK. V was cut by 4 bases and J by 7 bases, with 7 bases left in between. Input material: naive CD8+ T cells from blood, with Jurkat cell RNA spiked in. Subset meaning: FACS-sorted CD8+CD4-CCR7+CD45RA+ naive T cells. The source of this sequence is a human donor in good health. Some libraries in this study had Jurkat cell RNA spiked in. The V and J genes are TRBV14 and TRBJ1-2, with unresolved D. The DNA for the CDR3 is TGTGCCAGCAGCCGAGGTTTTGGCTACACCTTC. The encoded protein is CASSRGFGYTF.